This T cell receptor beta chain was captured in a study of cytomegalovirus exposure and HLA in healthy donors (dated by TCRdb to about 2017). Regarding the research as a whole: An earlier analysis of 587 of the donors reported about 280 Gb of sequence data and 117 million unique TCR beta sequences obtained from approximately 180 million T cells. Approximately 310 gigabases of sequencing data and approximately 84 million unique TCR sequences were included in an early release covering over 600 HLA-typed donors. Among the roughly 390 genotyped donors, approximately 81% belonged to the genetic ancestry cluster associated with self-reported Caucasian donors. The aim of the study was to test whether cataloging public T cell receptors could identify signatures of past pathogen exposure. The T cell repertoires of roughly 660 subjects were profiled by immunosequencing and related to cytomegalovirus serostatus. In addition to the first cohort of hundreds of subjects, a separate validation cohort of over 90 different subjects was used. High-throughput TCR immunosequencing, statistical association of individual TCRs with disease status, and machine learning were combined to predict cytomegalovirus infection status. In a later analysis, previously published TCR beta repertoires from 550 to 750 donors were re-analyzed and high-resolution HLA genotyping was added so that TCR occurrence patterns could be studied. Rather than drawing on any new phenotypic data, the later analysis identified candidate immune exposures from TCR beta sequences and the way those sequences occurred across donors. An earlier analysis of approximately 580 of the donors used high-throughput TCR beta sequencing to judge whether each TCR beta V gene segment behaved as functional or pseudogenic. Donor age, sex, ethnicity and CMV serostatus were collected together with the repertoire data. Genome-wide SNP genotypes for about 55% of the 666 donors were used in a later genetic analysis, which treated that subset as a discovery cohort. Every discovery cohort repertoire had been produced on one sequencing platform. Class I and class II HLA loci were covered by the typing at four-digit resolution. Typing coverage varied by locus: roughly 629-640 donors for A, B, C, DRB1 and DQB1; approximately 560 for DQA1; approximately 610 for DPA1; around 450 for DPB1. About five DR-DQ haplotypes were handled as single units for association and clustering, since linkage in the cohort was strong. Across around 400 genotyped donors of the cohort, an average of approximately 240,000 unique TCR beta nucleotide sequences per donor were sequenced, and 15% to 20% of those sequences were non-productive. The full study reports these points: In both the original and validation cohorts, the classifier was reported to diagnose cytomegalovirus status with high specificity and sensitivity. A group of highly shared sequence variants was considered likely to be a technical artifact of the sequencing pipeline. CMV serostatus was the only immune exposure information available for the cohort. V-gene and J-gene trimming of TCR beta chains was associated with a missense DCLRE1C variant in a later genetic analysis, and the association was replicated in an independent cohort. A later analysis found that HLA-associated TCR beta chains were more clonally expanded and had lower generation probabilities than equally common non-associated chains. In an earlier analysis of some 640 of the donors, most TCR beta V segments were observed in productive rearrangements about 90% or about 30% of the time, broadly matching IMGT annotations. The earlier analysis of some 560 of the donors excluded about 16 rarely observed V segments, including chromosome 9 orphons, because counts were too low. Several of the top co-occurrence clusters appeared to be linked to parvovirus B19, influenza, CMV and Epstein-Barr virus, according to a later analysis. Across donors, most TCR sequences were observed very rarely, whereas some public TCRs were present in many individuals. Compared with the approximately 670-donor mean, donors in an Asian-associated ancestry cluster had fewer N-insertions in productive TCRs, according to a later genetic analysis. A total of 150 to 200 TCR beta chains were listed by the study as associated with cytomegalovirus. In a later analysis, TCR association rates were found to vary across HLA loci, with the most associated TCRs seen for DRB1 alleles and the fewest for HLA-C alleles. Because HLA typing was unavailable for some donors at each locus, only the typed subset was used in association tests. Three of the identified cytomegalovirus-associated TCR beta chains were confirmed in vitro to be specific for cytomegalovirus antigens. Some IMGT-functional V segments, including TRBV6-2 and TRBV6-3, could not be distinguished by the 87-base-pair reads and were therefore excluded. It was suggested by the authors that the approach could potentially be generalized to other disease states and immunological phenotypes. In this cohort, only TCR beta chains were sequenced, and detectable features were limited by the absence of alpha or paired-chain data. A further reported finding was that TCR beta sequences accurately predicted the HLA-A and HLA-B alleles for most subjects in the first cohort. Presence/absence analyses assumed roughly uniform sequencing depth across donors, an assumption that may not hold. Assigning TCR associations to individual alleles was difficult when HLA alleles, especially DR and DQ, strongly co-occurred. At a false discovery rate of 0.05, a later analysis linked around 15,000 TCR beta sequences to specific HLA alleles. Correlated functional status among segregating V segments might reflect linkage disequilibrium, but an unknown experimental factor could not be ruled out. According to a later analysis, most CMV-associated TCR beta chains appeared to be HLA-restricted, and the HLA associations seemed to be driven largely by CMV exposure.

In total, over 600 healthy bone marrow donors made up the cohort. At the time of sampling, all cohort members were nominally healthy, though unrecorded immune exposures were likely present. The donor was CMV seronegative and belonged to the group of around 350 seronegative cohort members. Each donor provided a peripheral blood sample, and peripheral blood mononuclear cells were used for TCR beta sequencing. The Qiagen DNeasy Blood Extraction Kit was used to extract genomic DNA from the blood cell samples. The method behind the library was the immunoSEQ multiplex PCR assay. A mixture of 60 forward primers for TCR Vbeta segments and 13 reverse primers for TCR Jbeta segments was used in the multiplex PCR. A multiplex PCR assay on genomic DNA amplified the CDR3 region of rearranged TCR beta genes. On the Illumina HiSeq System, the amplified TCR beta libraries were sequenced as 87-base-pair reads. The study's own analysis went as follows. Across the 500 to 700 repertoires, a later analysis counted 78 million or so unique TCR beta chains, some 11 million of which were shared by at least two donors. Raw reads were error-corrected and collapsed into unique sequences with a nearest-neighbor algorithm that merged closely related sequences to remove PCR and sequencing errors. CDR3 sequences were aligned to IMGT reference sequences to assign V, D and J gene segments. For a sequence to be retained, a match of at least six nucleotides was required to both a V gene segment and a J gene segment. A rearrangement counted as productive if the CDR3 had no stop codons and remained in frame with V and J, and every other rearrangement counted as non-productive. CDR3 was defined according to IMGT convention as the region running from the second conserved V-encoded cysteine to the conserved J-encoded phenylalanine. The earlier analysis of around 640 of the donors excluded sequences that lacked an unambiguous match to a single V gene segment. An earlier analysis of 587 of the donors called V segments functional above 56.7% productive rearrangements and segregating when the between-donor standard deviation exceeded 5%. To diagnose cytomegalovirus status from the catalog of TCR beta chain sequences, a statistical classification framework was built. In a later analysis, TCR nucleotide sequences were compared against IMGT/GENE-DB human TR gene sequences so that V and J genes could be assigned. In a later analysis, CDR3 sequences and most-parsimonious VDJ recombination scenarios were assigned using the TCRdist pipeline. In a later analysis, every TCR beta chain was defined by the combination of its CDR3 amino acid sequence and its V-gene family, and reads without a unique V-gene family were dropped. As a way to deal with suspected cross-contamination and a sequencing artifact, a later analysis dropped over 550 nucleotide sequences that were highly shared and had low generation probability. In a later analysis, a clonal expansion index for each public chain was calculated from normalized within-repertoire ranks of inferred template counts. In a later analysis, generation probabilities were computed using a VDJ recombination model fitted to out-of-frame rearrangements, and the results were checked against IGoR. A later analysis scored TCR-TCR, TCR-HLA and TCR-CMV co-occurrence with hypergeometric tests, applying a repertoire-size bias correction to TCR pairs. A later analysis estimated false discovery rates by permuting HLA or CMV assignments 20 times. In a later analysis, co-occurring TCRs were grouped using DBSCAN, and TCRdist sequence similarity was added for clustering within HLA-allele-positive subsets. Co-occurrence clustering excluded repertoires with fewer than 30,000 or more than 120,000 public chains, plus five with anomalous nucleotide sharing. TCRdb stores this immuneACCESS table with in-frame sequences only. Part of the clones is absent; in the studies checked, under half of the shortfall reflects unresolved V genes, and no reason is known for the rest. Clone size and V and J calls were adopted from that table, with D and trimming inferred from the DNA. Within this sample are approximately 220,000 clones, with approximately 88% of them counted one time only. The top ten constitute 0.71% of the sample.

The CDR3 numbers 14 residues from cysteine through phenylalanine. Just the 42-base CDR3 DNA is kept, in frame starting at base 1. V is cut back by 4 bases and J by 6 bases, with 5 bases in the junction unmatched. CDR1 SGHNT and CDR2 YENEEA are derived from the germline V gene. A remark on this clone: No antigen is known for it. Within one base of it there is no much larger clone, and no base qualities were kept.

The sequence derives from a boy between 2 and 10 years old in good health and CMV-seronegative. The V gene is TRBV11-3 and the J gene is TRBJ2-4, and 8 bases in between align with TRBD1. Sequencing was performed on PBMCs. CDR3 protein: CASSSTGVGNIQYF. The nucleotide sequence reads TGTGCCAGCAGCTCGACAGGGGTTGGAAACATTCAGTACTTC.